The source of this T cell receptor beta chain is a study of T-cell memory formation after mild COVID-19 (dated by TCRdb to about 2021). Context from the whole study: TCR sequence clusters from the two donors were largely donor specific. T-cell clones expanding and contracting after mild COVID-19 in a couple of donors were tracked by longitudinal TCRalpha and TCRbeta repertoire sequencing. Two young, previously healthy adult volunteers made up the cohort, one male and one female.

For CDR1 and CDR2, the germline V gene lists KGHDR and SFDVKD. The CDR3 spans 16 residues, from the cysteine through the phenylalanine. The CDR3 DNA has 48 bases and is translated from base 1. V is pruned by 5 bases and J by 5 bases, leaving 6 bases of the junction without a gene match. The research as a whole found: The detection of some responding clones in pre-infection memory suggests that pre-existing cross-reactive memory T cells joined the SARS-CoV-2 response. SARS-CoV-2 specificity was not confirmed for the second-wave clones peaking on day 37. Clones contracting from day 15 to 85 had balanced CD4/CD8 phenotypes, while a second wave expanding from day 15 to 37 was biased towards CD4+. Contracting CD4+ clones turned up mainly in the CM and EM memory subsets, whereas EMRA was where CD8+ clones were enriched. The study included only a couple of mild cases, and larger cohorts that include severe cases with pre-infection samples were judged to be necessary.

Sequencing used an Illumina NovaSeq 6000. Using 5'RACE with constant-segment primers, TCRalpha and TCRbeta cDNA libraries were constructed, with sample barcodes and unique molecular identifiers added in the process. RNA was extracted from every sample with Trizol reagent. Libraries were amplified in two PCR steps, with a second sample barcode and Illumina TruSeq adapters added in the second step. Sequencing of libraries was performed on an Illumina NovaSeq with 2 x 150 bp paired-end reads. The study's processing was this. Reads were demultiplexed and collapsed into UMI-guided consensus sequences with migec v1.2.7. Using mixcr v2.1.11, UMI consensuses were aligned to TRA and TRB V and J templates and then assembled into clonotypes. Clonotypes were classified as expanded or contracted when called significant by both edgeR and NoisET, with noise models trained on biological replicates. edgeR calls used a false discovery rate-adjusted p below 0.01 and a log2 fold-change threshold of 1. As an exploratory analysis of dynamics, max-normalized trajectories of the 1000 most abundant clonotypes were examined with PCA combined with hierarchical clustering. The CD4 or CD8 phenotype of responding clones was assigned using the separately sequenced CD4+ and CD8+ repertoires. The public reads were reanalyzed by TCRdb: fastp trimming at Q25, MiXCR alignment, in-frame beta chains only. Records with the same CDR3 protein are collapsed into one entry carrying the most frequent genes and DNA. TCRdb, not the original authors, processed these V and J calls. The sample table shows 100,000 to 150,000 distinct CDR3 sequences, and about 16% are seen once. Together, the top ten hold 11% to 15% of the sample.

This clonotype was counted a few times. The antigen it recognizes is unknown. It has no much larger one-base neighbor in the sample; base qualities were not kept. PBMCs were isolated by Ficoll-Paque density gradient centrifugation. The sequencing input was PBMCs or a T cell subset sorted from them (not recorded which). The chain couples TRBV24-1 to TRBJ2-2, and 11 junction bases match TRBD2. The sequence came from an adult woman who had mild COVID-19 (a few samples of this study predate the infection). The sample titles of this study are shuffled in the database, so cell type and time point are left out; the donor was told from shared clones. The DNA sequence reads TGTGCCACCAGTGGACTAGCGGGAATCCGGACCGGGGAGCTGTTTTTT. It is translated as CATSGLAGIRTGELFF.